The text below deals with one TCR beta chain. Its specificity is not known. This specimen comes from a study of CD8 T cells in ankylosing spondylitis. Study results and limitations: Under 10 highly homologous variants formed a TCR beta motif that appeared characteristic of ankylosing spondylitis blood.

V was cut by 0 bases and J by 4 bases, with 15 bases left in between. This CDR3 contains 16 residues. The germline V gene has CDR1 MGHRA and CDR2 YSYEKL. TCRdb reanalysed the 5' RACE reads using MiXCR and keeps one entry per CDR3 protein. This sample has more than 650,000 distinct CDR3 sequences, with approximately 10% found just once. The sequencing input was blood, either unsorted or a sorted T cell fraction (not recorded which). The receptor comes from a male donor with ankylosing spondylitis. The chain is built from TRBV4-1 and TRBJ2-5; TRBD2 might be the D (5 bases). The CDR3 reads CASSQEQKGGGETQYF. The CDR3 DNA sequence: TGCGCCAGCAGCCAAGAGCAAAAGGGTGGAGGAGAGACCCAGTACTTC.